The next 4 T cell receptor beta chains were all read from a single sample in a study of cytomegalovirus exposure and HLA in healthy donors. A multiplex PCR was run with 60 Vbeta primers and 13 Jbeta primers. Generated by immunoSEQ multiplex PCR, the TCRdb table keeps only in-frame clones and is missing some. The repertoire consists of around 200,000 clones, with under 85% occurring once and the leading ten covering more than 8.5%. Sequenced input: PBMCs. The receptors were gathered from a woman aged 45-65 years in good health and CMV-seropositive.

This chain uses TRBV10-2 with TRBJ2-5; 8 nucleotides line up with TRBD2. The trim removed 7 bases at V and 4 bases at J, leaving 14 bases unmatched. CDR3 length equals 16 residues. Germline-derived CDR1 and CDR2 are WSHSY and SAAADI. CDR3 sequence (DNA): TGCGCCAGCATGGCCCCCGGGACTAGTGTTGGAGAGACCCAGTACTTC. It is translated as CASMAPGTSVGETQYF.

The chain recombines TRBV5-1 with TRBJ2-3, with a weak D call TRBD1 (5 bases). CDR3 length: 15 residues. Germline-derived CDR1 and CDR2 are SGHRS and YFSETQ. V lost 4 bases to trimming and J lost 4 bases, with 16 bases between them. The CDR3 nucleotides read TGCGCCAGCAGCCTAGGGGCCTCCTCCCCAGATACGCAGTATTTT. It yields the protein CASSLGASSPDTQYF.

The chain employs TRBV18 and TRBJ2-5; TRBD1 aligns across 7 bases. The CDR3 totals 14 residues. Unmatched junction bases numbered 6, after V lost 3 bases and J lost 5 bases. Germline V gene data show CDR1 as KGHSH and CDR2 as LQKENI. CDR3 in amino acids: CASSPDRAPETQYF. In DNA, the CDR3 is TGTGCCAGCTCACCCGACAGGGCTCCGGAGACCCAGTACTTC. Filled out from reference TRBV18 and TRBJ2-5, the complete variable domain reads NAGVMQNPRHLVRRRGQEARLRCSPMKGHSHVYWYRQLPEEGLKFMVYLQKENIIDESGMPKERFSAEFPKEGPSILRIQQVVRGDSAAYFCASSPDRAPETQYFGPGTRLLVL.

The CDR3 DNA reads as TGTGCCAGCAGCAAACAGGGGTCCTATGGCTACACCTTC. Amino acids: CASSKQGSYGYTF. V gene TRBV6-5 combines with J gene TRBJ1-2, with 7 bases aligning to TRBD1. The CDR3 runs to 13 residues. The germline V gene has CDR1 MNHEY and CDR2 SVGAGI. V was clipped by 6 bases and J by 4 bases; unmatched bases: 5.